Listed below are T cell receptor beta chains from one sample, sequenced in a study of CD8+ T cells in alopecia areata. The table came from immunoSEQ multiplex PCR; TCRdb's copy has only in-frame clones and leaves some out. The sample has 95,000 to 120,000 clones; 45% to 70% are singletons. Material: CD8+ T cells sorted from blood. These receptor sequences come from a human donor in good health. Both conserved end residues are trimmed from each CDR3.

J gene,V gene,CDR3 protein
TRBJ2-7,TRBV9,ASSRTGFPYEQY
TRBJ2-3,TRBV5-6,ASSPGQPYTDTQY
TRBJ2-2,TRBV19,ASSVQGIAGELF
TRBJ2-3,TRBV11-2,ASSSMPFFRESRDTQY
TRBJ2-5,TRBV4-1,ASSQEGARETQY
TRBJ2-1,TRBV2,ASTPGQGVYNEQF
TRBJ1-3,TRBV5-6,ASSLVPGNTIY
TRBJ2-1,TRBV27,ASRGLGDNEQF
TRBJ1-1,TRBV4-1,ASSQDLSGARSDTEAF
TRBJ2-5,TRBV2,ASSGLAGVPLQETQY
TRBJ2-3,TRBV2,ASGTGGRSTDTQY
TRBJ2-7,TRBV4-1,ASSQKHRGYYEQY
TRBJ2-7,TRBV6-5,ASSQDRGTHEQY
TRBJ2-7,TRBV7-2,ASSNRDGRSYEQY
TRBJ2-5,TRBV4-1,ASSQEGAGSQETQY
TRBJ1-1,TRBV29-1,SVVQLDRATEAF
TRBJ1-1,TRBV27,ASALGQNTEAF
TRBJ1-1,TRBV15,ATSASANTEAF
TRBJ1-2,TRBV18,ASSPPTGYGYT
TRBJ1-1,TRBV5-1,ASSLAGTANTEAF
TRBJ2-3,TRBV7-9,ASSPAWGDTQY
TRBJ2-3,TRBV13,ASSLGNTDTQY
TRBJ2-3,TRBV7-9,ASSPRTGWPDTQY
TRBJ2-1,TRBV29-1,SVDDPSNEQF
TRBJ2-7,TRBV6-6,ASSYGVGSYEQY
TRBJ2-5,TRBV25-1,ASGGVVQETQY
TRBJ2-7,TRBV2,ASSDRLAGAYEQY